This TCR beta chain was obtained from a study of T-cell memory formation after mild COVID-19. With constant-segment primers, 5'RACE yielded cDNA libraries of TCR alpha and TCR beta that carried sample barcodes and UMIs. One entry per CDR3 protein, called by TCRdb with MiXCR from the 5' RACE reads. The table lists roughly 500,000 distinct CDR3 sequences, roughly 21% of them singletons, with around 13% in the top ten. This clonotype was observed a handful of times. Trimming shortened V by 1 base and J by 8 bases, and 9 bases separated the two germline ends. The CDR3 is 13 residues long. From germline, CDR1 is LNHNV and CDR2 YYDKDF (reference sequence).

This TCR was recovered from an adult woman who had mild COVID-19 (a few samples of this study predate the infection). Cell type and time point are not known. The sample comprised PBMCs or a T cell subset sorted from them (not recorded which). The rearrangement links TRBV15 to TRBJ2-1; D is ambiguous. The CDR3 is CATSRVLGDEQFF. CDR3 nucleotide sequence: TGTGCCACCAGCAGAGTATTGGGCGATGAGCAGTTCTTC.